The 3 T cell receptor beta chains listed next were all sequenced from one sample in a study of blood T cells in healthy people across ages. A J-beta primer mix and a sample-barcoded 5' primer were used in a second PCR of about 6 to 12 cycles. TCRdb reprocessed the 5' RACE reads via MiXCR and lists one record per CDR3 protein. The table lists 780,000 or so distinct CDR3 sequences, roughly 50% of them singletons. Sample: blood. The receptors shown here come from a man aged 35 to 55 in good health.

There are a few counts of this clonotype. The genes are TRBV25-1 and TRBJ2-5; D is ambiguous. Trimming left V 7 bases short and J 1 base short, with 16 bases between. Germline values: CDR1 MGHDK, CDR2 SYGVNS. The CDR3 covers 15 residues. DNA for the CDR3: TGTGCCAGCACATCTACAAGGGAAACCCAAGAGACCCAGTACTTC. It codes for CASTSTRETQETQYF. The entire variable domain, with the rest obtained from reference TRBV25-1 and TRBJ2-5, is as follows: EADIYQTPRYLVIGTGKKITLECSQTMGHDKMYWYQQDPGMELHLIHYSYGVNSTEKGDLSSESTVSRIRTEHFPLTLESARPSHTSQYLCASTSTRETQETQYFGPGTRLLVL.

The chain uses TRBV2 and TRBJ1-2; D may be TRBD1 (5 bases). V was trimmed by 6 bases and J by 7 bases, leaving 18 bases between them. The CDR3 sequence is 14 residues long. Germline CDR1 is SNHLY and CDR2 is FYNNEI. Here the CDR3 reads CASRRIPDGGGYTF. The CDR3 DNA sequence: TGTGCCAGCAGACGCATTCCGGACGGGGGTGGCTACACCTTC.

The chain joins TRBV6-2 or TRBV6-3 to TRBJ2-3; D uncertain. This CDR3 has 10 amino acids. V was cut by 6 bases and J by 8 bases, with 6 bases left in between. Germline CDR1 reads MNHEY; CDR2 reads SVGEGT. The CDR3 region is CASRDLTQYF. The CDR3 DNA reads TGTGCCAGCAGGGACCTTACGCAGTATTTT.